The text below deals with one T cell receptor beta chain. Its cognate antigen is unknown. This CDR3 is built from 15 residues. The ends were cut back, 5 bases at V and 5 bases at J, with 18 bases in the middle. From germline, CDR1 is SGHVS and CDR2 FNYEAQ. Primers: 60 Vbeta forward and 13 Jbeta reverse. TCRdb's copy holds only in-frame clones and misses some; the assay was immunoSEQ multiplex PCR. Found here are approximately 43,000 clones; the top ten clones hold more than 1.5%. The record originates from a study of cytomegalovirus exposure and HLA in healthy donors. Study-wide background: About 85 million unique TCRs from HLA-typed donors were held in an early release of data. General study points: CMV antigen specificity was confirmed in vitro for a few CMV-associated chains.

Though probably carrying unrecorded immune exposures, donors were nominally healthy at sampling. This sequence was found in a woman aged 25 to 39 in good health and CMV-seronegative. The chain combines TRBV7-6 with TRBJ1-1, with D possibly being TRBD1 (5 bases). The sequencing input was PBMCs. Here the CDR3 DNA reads TGTGCCAGCAGCCTTCAGGGAGGGCGGTTAACTGAAGCTTTCTTT. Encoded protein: CASSLQGGRLTEAFF. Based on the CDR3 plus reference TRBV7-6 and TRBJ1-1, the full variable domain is GAGVSQSPRYKVTKRGQDVALRCDPISGHVSLYWYRQALGQGPEFLTYFNYEAQQDKSGLPNDRFSAERPEGSISTLTIQRTEQRDSAMYRCASSLQGGRLTEAFFGQGTRLTVV.